The 25 T cell receptor beta chains presented below share a single source sample, sequenced in a study of cytomegalovirus exposure and HLA in healthy donors. Method: immunoSEQ multiplex PCR; TCRdb's copy keeps in-frame clones and lacks some. Of 150,000 to 200,000 clones in the sample, 85% were seen once. The sample consisted of PBMCs. The source is a man aged 18 to 29 in good health and CMV-seropositive.

The table lists this clone with a few counts. V usage is TRBV2 and J usage is TRBJ2-1; D perhaps matches TRBD2 (6 bases). CDR3 length: 14 residues. Germline CDR1 and CDR2: SNHLY and FYNNEI. V was shortened by 8 bases and J by 6 bases, with 17 bases between the two germline ends. CDR3 coding DNA: TGTGCCAGCCTTTATCCGGGACTTTCCAATGAGCAGTTCTTC. Translation: CASLYPGLSNEQFF.

The genes are TRBV4-2 and TRBJ2-3, with 11 bases aligning to TRBD2. The J segment lost 9 bases and the V segment lost 5 bases, leaving 7 bases of the junction unmatched. The V gene's germline CDR1 is LGHNA and CDR2 YNFKEQ. The CDR3 runs 14 residues. CDR3 in DNA: TGTGCCAGCAGCGATAGCGGGGGGGCGTCGACGCAGTATTTT. This encodes CASSDSGGASTQYF.

This sequence joins TRBV5-1 and TRBJ2-7, with a possible D match to TRBD2 (5 bases). The CDR3 runs 15 residues. CDR1 is SGHRS and CDR2 is YFSETQ in the germline V gene. Between the trimmed V and J ends, which lost 4 bases and 0 bases, there was a span of 14 bases. CDR3 DNA: TGCGCCAGCAGCCTAATGGAGGCGAACTCCTACGAGCAGTACTTC. It specifies CASSLMEANSYEQYF.

V is TRBV4-1 and J is TRBJ2-1, with 10 bases matching TRBD2. CDR1 is MGHRA and CDR2 is YSYEKL in the germline V gene. This CDR3 contains 17 residues. The trim removed 1 base at V and 2 bases at J, leaving 5 bases unmatched. The CDR3 DNA reads as TGCGCCAGCAGCCAAGGGATAGCGGGGGGTCCCTACAATGAGCAGTTCTTC. This gives the protein CASSQGIAGGPYNEQFF.

The chain couples TRBV19 to TRBJ1-2, with TRBD1 matching 10 bases. With 3 bases clipped from V and 6 bases from J, the junction kept 4 bases outside the gene matches. CDR1 is LNHDA, CDR2 SQIVND, per germline (reference sequence). This CDR3 comprises 14 residues. The CDR3 DNA sequence: TGTGCCAGTAGTATTCAGGACAGGGGGAATGGCTACACCTTC. It is translated as CASSIQDRGNGYTF.

The V gene is TRBV7-6, the J gene TRBJ2-3, with 10 bases that match TRBD2. V shed 3 bases and J 0 bases; nucleotides not matched to a gene: 9. Germline V gene data show CDR1 as SGHVS and CDR2 as FNYEAQ. This CDR3 contains 18 residues. CDR3 in DNA: TGTGCCAGCAGCTTCAGCGGGGGGGCGGGATGGAGCACAGATACGCAGTATTTT. Residues: CASSFSGGAGWSTDTQYF.

The chain couples TRBV28 to TRBJ2-3; D is ambiguous. The V and J ends lost 2 bases and 0 bases respectively, with 12 bases between them. This CDR3 is built from 16 residues. Germline V gene data show CDR1 as MDHEN and CDR2 as SYDVKM. CDR3: CASSLMALVSTDTQYF. CDR3 coding DNA: TGTGCCAGCAGTTTAATGGCGCTAGTTAGCACAGATACGCAGTATTTT.

This chain joins TRBV29-1 and TRBJ1-2; 7 nucleotides line up with TRBD1. The CDR3 consists of 12 residues. With V trimmed by 7 bases and J by 6 bases, 8 bases remained unmatched. The germline V gene encodes CDR1 SQVTM and CDR2 ANQGSEA. The CDR3 DNA reads TGCAGCGCTCAGGGACAGCTAAATGGCTACACCTTC. This translates into CSAQGQLNGYTF.

The chain has TRBV4-1 and TRBJ1-5, with TRBD1 matching 7 bases. Germline V gene sequence: CDR1 MGHRA, CDR2 YSYEKL. CDR3 size: 17 residues. After removal of 0 bases from V and 5 bases from J, the junction contained 10 bases not matched to a gene. CDR3 residues: CASSQDIETGIYQPQHF. The CDR3 nucleotides are TGCGCCAGCAGCCAAGATATTGAGACAGGGATTTATCAGCCCCAGCATTTT.

The chain uses TRBV27 and TRBJ1-2; perhaps TRBD1 as D (6 bases). The CDR3 is 16 residues long. The V gene lost 4 bases and the J gene lost 0 bases, with 15 bases spanning the gap. Germline values: CDR1 MNHEY, CDR2 SMNVEV (reference sequence). CDR3 sequence: CASSSVRDIANYGYTF. The CDR3 region has the DNA TGTGCCAGCAGTTCGGTCCGGGACATAGCTAACTATGGCTACACCTTC.

This rearrangement joins TRBV6-1 to TRBJ2-5, with D possibly matching TRBD1 (5 bases). V was pared by 1 base and J by 2 bases, with 14 bases between. There are 16 residues in the CDR3. Germline loops: CDR1 MNHNS, CDR2 SASEGT. The CDR3: CASSEVITGHQETQYF. In DNA form, the CDR3 reads TGTGCCAGCAGTGAAGTGATCACAGGACATCAAGAGACCCAGTACTTC.

This rearrangement joins TRBV5-6 to TRBJ2-1, with TRBD1 identical over 10 bases. The CDR3 sequence is 14 residues long. CDR1 is SGHDT and CDR2 is YYEEEE in the germline V gene. Trimming removed 3 bases from V and 5 bases from J; junction bases left unmatched: 2. This CDR3 is CASSWDRGHNEQFF. CDR3 DNA: TGTGCCAGCAGCTGGGACAGGGGCCACAATGAGCAGTTCTTC. Full variable domain (remainder filled in from reference TRBV5-6 and TRBJ2-1): DAGVTQSPTHLIKTRGQQVTLRCSPKSGHDTVSWYQQALGQGPQFIFQYYEEEERQRGNFPDRFSGHQFPNYSSELNVNALLLGDSALYLCASSWDRGHNEQFFGPGTRLTVL.

This clone was observed once. The rearrangement uses TRBV30 and TRBJ2-1; possibly TRBD2 for D (6 bases). V was clipped by 5 bases and J by 2 bases, with 13 bases between them. The CDR3 totals 14 residues. CDR1 is GTSNPN and CDR2 is SVGIG in the germline V gene (reference sequence). CDR3 nucleotide sequence: TGTGCCTGGGGAGGGGTGAGGGCCTACAATGAGCAGTTCTTC. Its translation: CAWGGVRAYNEQFF. The full variable domain, rest sourced from reference TRBV30 and TRBJ2-1, is SQTIHQWPATLVQPVGSPLSLECTVEGTSNPNLYWYRQAAGRGLQLLFYSVGIGQISSEVPQNLSASRPQDRQFILSSKKLLLSDSGFYLCAWGGVRAYNEQFFGPGTRLTVL.

This rearrangement joins TRBV30 to TRBJ1-5; possible D gene TRBD1, 5 bases. The CDR3 contains 13 residues. CDR1 is GTSNPN and CDR2 is SVGIG in the germline V gene (reference sequence). V dropped 1 base and J dropped 5 bases, with 9 bases sitting between them. The CDR3 spells CAWSGGVDQPQHF. The CDR3 bases are TGTGCCTGGAGTGGGGGCGTGGATCAGCCCCAGCATTTT.

This clone was seen a single time. The chain links TRBV14 to TRBJ1-5; no definite D call. CDR1 is SGHDN and CDR2 is FVKESK in the germline V gene. The CDR3 spans 18 residues. Deletions cut 5 bases from V and 5 bases from J, with 25 bases between. DNA for the CDR3: TGTGCCAGCAGCGCTAAGCGGGGAACCGACCAACTTTATCAGCCCCAGCATTTT. It specifies CASSAKRGTDQLYQPQHF.

This chain links TRBV11-2 with TRBJ2-3; TRBD2 agrees at 8 bases. V was clipped by 3 bases and J by 0 bases; unmatched bases: 2. CDR1 and CDR2 (germline): SGHAT, FQNNGV. This CDR3 has 15 residues. The CDR3 spells CASSFLAGSTDTQYF. The CDR3 DNA sequence: TGTGCCAGCAGCTTCTTAGCGGGGAGCACAGATACGCAGTATTTT.

Here the CDR3 DNA reads TGTGCCAGCAGCTTAGTCGGAATAGGAGCAGATACGCAGTATTTT. This encodes CASSLVGIGADTQYF. The gene calls are TRBV7-2 and TRBJ2-3; no definite D call. The CDR3 runs to 15 residues. The V end lost 1 base, the J end lost 4 bases, and 12 bases lay between the germline ends. Per germline, CDR1 SGHTA and CDR2 FQGNSA.

This chain connects TRBV19 to TRBJ1-1; no firm D call. The V gene lost 5 bases and the J gene lost 1 base, with 8 bases spanning the gap. The CDR3 has 13 residues. Germline V CDR1 and CDR2: LNHDA, SQIVND (reference sequence). CDR3: CASSLLENTEAFF. CDR3 in DNA: TGTGCCAGTAGTCTGTTAGAGAACACTGAAGCTTTCTTT.

CDR3: CASSVTVAKNIQYF. In DNA form, the CDR3 reads TGTGCCAGCAGTGTGACTGTAGCCAAAAACATTCAGTACTTC. The V gene is TRBV2, the J gene TRBJ2-4; no reliable D call. Germline-derived CDR1 and CDR2 are SNHLY and FYNNEI. CDR3 length: 14 amino acids. Deletions cut 4 bases from V and 0 bases from J, with 7 bases between.

This sequence joins TRBV18 and TRBJ2-7, with D unresolved. Germline V gene data show CDR1 as KGHSH and CDR2 as LQKENI. This CDR3 is built from 11 residues. Trimming removed 5 bases at V and 2 bases at J, with 4 bases between. The CDR3 spells CASSSTYEQYF. DNA of the CDR3: TGTGCCAGCTCATCTACCTACGAGCAGTACTTC. The variable domain in full, with the rest retrieved from reference TRBV18 and TRBJ2-7, is NAGVMQNPRHLVRRRGQEARLRCSPMKGHSHVYWYRQLPEEGLKFMVYLQKENIIDESGMPKERFSAEFPKEGPSILRIQQVVRGDSAAYFCASSSTYEQYFGPGTRLTVT.

In this sample, this clone turned up a few times. The V and J genes are TRBV9 and TRBJ2-1, with D perhaps TRBD2 (6 bases). The CDR3 length is 11 residues. V gave up 2 bases and J gave up 10 bases, with 7 bases separating them. Germline CDR1 SGDLS, CDR2 YYNGEE. The CDR3 loop is CASSVGGEQFF. CDR3 coding DNA: TGTGCCAGCAGCGTCGGAGGGGAGCAGTTCTTC.

This clone was counted only a few times. The CDR3 sequence is CASSVGGVNEQFF. The CDR3 coding sequence is TGCGCCAGCAGCGTCGGCGGGGTCAATGAGCAGTTCTTC. The J gene is TRBJ2-1, the V gene TRBV5-1; a weak D match, TRBD2 (6 bases). The CDR3 is 13 amino acids. Trimming removed 4 bases from V and 6 bases from J, with 11 bases in between. Germline V CDR1 and CDR2: SGHRS, YFSETQ. The full variable domain, completed using reference TRBV5-1 and TRBJ2-1, is KAGVTQTPRYLIKTRGQQVTLSCSPISGHRSVSWYQQTPGQGLQFLFEYFSETQRNKGNFPGRFSGRQFSNSRSEMNVSTLELGDSALYLCASSVGGVNEQFFGPGTRLTVL.

V usage is TRBV28 and J usage is TRBJ2-3, with a weak D call TRBD2 (5 bases). CDR3 length: 14 amino acids. Germline CDR1 and CDR2: MDHEN and SYDVKM. Trimming shortened V by 5 bases and J by 3 bases, and 12 bases separated the two germline ends. This CDR3 is CASSTGFQTDTQYF. The CDR3 DNA reads TGTGCCAGCAGTACGGGATTTCAGACAGATACGCAGTATTTT.

The V call is TRBV29-1, the J call TRBJ1-2; a weak D match, TRBD1 (5 bases). CDR1 and CDR2 (germline): SQVTM, ANQGSEA. Between the trimmed V and J ends, which lost 8 bases and 7 bases, there was a span of 20 bases. The CDR3 length is 13 residues. CDR3 nucleotides: TGCAGCATGTTGTCGGACCGGAGGGGTGGCTACACCTTC. This encodes CSMLSDRRGGYTF.

The chain joins TRBV2 to TRBJ1-2; D is possibly TRBD1 (5 bases). Per the germline V gene, CDR1 is SNHLY and CDR2 is FYNNEI. This CDR3 is 13 amino acids long. The V gene lost 8 bases and the J gene lost 8 bases, with 18 bases spanning the gap. CDR3 residues: CASGGEVFWGYTF. The CDR3 region has the DNA TGTGCCAGCGGGGGGGAAGTTTTCTGGGGCTACACCTTC.